One and the same sample provided the 12 T cell receptor beta chains below, sequenced in a study of blood T cell repertoires in COVID-19. The repertoire was sequenced with immunoSEQ multiplex PCR; TCRdb's copy has only in-frame clones and lacks some. The sample lists about 190,000 clones, approximately 80% occurring once. Source material: peripheral blood. The receptors originated from a man aged 50 to 59 who had recovered from COVID-19.

V gene TRBV11-2 combines with J gene TRBJ2-1; D is possibly TRBD2 (5 bases). Germline V gene sequence: CDR1 SGHAT, CDR2 FQNNGV. The CDR3 consists of 11 residues. Trimming pared 1 base from V and 10 bases from J, leaving 5 bases between. The DNA for the CDR3 is TGTGCCAGCAGCTTAGGACTAGAGCAGTTCTTC. Translation: CASSLGLEQFF.

The genes are TRBV15 and TRBJ2-2, with D perhaps matching TRBD1 (6 bases). CDR3 length: 16 amino acids. CDR1 is LNHNV, CDR2 YYDKDF, per germline (reference sequence). With 0 bases removed from V and 7 bases from J, the gap between germline ends came to 15 bases. The CDR3 reads CATSRDIPGVHGELFF. The DNA of the CDR3 is TGTGCCACCAGCAGAGATATCCCAGGGGTCCACGGGGAGCTGTTTTTT.

This clone showed up just a few times. This chain connects TRBV3-1 (or the pseudogene TRBV3-2) to TRBJ2-2; D uncertain. V lost 5 bases, J lost 8 bases, and 9 bases lay in between. Germline-derived CDR1 and CDR2 are LGHDT and YNNKEL (reference sequence). The CDR3 length is 12 residues. The CDR3, as DNA: TGTGCCAGCAGCAAAATCCAGGGGGAGCTGTTTTTT. Translated, it gives CASSKIQGELFF.

This clone was observed a few times. This chain joins TRBV6-2 or TRBV6-3 and TRBJ1-2; TRBD1 might be the D (5 bases). The CDR3 has 14 residues. The V end was cut by 5 bases, the J end by 3 bases, with 13 bases between. Germline V gene lookup returns CDR1 MNHEY and CDR2 SVGEGT. CDR3 bases: TGTGCCAGCAGTGACCCACCGACAGACTATGGCTACACCTTC. Translating it yields CASSDPPTDYGYTF.

This chain joins TRBV28 and TRBJ1-2; 8 bases line up with TRBD1. J lost 2 bases, V lost 5 bases, and 4 bases had no gene match. CDR3 length: 14 residues. CDR1 and CDR2 from the germline V gene are MDHEN and SYDVKM. CDR3 protein: CASSPWDRNYGYTF. In DNA, the CDR3 is TGTGCCAGCAGTCCCTGGGACAGGAACTATGGCTACACCTTC.

This clone appeared once. The chain carries TRBV7-6 and TRBJ2-1; 7 bases match TRBD2. Germline CDR1 is SGHVS and CDR2 is FNYEAQ. J gave up 6 bases and V 3 bases, and 8 bases lay outside the gene matches. The length of the CDR3 is 15 residues. CDR3 amino acids: CASSFRHGEGNEQFF. CDR3 coding DNA: TGTGCCAGCAGCTTCCGACATGGGGAGGGCAATGAGCAGTTCTTC.

J is TRBJ2-5 and V is TRBV6-5; 11 bases match TRBD2. The ends lost 6 bases at V and 1 base at J; junction bases unmatched: 1. In germline, CDR1 is MNHEY, CDR2 SVGAGI. This CDR3 comprises 14 residues. CDR3 region: CASRTSGAQETQYF. CDR3 in DNA: TGTGCCAGCAGGACTAGCGGGGCCCAAGAGACCCAGTACTTC.

The chain couples TRBV24-1 to TRBJ1-2; 7 bases map to TRBD1. Per germline, CDR1 KGHDR and CDR2 SFDVKD. CDR3 size: 14 residues. The V gene end was trimmed by 3 bases and the J gene end by 7 bases; junction bases not matched to a gene: 7. The chain's CDR3 is CATSDPDRVVGYTF. The CDR3 DNA sequence: TGTGCCACCAGTGATCCCGACAGGGTTGTTGGCTACACCTTC.

The genes are TRBV10-2 and TRBJ2-7, with TRBD1 matching over 10 bases. Losses at the gene ends were 9 bases for V and 3 bases for J; bases not matched to a gene: 5. CDR1 and CDR2 (germline): WSHSY, SAAADI. The CDR3 spans 13 residues. CDR3 sequence reads: CASMGQGYYEQYF. The CDR3 DNA reads TGCGCCAGTATGGGACAGGGGTACTACGAGCAGTACTTC.

V usage is TRBV1 and J usage is TRBJ1-5; the DNA was not used to check the table's D call, TRBD1. TRBV1 is a recognized pseudogene. This CDR3 is built from 15 residues. Here the CDR3 DNA reads TGCACCAGCAGCCAATCCCAGACAGGGGGGCAGCCCCAGCATTTT. This sequence encodes CTSSQSQTGGQPQHF.

V gene TRBV5-1 combines with J gene TRBJ2-3, with D maybe TRBD2 (5 bases). V was clipped by 1 base and J by 2 bases, with 8 bases between them. Per the germline V gene, CDR1 is SGHRS and CDR2 is YFSETQ. CDR3 length equals 14 residues. This CDR3 is CASSLRDTTDTQYF. The CDR3 DNA reads TGCGCCAGCAGCTTGCGGGATACCACAGATACGCAGTATTTT.

This clone was counted a single time. J is TRBJ2-3 and V is TRBV7-2; no reliable D call. Germline V gene sequence: CDR1 SGHTA, CDR2 FQGNSA. The length of the CDR3 is 14 residues. Trimming pared 2 bases from V and 4 bases from J, leaving 10 bases between. Here the CDR3 reads CASSLFSRSDTQYF. The CDR3 DNA sequence: TGTGCCAGCAGCTTATTTTCGCGTTCAGATACGCAGTATTTT.